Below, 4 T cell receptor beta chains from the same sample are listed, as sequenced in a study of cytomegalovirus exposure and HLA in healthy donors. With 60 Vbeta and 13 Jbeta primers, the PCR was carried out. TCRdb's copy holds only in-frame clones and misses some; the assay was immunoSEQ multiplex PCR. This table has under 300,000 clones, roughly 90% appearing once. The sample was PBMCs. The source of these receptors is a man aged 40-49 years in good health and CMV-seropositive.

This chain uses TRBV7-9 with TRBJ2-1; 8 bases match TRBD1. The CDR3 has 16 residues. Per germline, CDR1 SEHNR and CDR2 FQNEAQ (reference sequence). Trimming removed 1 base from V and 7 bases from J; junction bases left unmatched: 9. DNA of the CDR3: TGTGCCAGCAGCTTAGTCGGCGGACAGGGTGTGAATGAGCAGTTCTTC. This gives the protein CASSLVGGQGVNEQFF.

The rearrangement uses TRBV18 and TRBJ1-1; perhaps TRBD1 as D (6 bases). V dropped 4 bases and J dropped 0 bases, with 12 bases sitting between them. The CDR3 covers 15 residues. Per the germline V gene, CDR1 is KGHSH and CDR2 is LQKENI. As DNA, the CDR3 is TGTGCCAGCTCACTTTCGGACAGCTTGAACACTGAAGCTTTCTTT. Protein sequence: CASSLSDSLNTEAFF.

Here the CDR3 reads CASSRATNYQETQYF. CDR3 sequence (DNA): TGTGCCAGCAGCCGCGCGACTAACTACCAAGAGACCCAGTACTTC. V and J are TRBV27 and TRBJ2-5; D possibly corresponds to TRBD2 (5 bases). The CDR3 consists of 15 residues. Germline assignment: CDR1 MNHEY and CDR2 SMNVEV (reference sequence). Trimming cost V 6 bases and J 0 bases, with 14 bases left between them.

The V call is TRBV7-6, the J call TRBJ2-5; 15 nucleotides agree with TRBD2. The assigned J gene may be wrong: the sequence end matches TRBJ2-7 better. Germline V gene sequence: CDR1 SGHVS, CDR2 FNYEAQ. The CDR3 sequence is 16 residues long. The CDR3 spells CASSFGTSGGSYEQYF. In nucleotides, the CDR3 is TGTGCCAGCAGCTTCGGGACTAGCGGGGGGTCCTACGAGCAGTACTTC.